Given below is one T cell receptor beta chain in context. V was shortened by 6 bases and J by 5 bases, with 16 bases between the two germline ends. The CDR3 is 13 amino acids. CDR1 SQVTM and CDR2 ANQGSEA come from the germline V gene. Assembly of TCR beta libraries relied on iRepertoire HTBI primers together with Arm-PCR of CDR3 regions. TCRdb processed the multiplex PCR reads anew with MiXCR; each CDR3 protein has one entry. The table records about 620,000 distinct CDR3 sequences, about 16% of them present only once. Stated time point: newly diagnosed GD, antithyroid drugs for less than 3 months. RNA isolated from PBMCs was used to make the TCR library. This record comes from a study of regulatory T cells in long-lasting Graves disease. These same data were also listed under a study on T cells in Graves' hyperthyroidism and ophthalmopathy.

The chain is built from TRBV29-1 and TRBJ2-5; D call uncertain. The clonotype comes from a woman aged 30 to 39 with Graves disease. The sequenced sample was peripheral blood mononuclear cells (PBMCs), obtained at new diagnosis, from a patient treated with antithyroid drugs. In DNA, the CDR3 is TGCAGCGTCCTCTGGGGTGGGTTGGAGACCCAGTACTTC. This codes for CSVLWGGLETQYF.